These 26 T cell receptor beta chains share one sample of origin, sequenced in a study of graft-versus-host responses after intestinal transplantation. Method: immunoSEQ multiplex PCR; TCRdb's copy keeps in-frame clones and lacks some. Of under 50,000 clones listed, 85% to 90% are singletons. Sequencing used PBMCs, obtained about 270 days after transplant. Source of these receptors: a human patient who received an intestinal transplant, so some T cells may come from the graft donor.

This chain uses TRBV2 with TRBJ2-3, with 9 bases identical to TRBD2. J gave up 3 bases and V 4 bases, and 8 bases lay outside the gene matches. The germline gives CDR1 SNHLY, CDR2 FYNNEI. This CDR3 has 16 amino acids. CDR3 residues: CASSAAGGGLTDTQYF. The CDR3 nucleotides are TGTGCCAGCAGTGCCGCGGGGGGGGGCCTAACAGATACGCAGTATTTT.

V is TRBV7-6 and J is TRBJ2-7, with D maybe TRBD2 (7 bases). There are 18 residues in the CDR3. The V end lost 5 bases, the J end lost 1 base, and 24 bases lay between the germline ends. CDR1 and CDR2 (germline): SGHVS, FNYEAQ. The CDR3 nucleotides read TGTGCCAGCAGCCAACGCCCGGGGGGCTCCTTCCGATCCTACGAGCAGTACTTC. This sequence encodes CASSQRPGGSFRSYEQYF.

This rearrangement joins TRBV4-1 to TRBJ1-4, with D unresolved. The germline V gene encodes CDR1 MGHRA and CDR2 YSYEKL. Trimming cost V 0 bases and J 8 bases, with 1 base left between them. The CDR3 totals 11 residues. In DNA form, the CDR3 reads TGCGCCAGCAGCCAAGAAGAAAAACTGTTTTTT. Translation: CASSQEEKLFF.

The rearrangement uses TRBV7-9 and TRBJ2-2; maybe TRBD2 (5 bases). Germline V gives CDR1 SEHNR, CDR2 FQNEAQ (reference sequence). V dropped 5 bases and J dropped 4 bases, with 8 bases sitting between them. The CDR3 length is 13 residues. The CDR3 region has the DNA TGTGCCAGCAGCCAAGGAGGCACCGGGGAGCTGTTTTTT. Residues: CASSQGGTGELFF. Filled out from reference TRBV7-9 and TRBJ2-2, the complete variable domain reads DTGVSQNPRHKITKRGQNVTFRCDPISEHNRLYWYRQTLGQGPEFLTYFQNEAQLEKSRLLSDRFSAERPKGSFSTLEIQRTEQGDSAMYLCASSQGGTGELFFGEGSRLTVL.

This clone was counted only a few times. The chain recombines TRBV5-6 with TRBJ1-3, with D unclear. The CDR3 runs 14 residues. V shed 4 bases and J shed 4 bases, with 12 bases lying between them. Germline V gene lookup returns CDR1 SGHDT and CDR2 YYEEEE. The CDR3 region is CASSPRLGGNTIYF. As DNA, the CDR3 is TGTGCCAGCAGCCCGAGGTTGGGAGGAAACACCATATATTTT.

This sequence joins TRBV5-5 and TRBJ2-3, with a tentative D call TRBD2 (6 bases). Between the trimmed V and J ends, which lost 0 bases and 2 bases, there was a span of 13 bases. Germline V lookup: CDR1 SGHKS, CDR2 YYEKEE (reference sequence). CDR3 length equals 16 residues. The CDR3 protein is CASSLGASGYTDTQYF. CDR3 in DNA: TGTGCCAGCAGCTTGGGGGCGAGCGGGTACACAGATACGCAGTATTTT.

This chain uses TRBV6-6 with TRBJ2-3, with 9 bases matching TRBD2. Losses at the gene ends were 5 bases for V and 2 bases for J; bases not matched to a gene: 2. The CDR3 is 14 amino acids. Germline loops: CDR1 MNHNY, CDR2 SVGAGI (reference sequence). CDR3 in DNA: TGTGCCAGCAGTGGCGGGGGGGCCACAGATACGCAGTATTTT. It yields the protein CASSGGGATDTQYF.

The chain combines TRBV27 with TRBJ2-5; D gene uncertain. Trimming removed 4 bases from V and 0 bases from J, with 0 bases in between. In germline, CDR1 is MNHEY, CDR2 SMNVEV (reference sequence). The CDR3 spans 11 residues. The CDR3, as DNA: TGTGCCAGCAGTTACCAAGAGACCCAGTACTTC. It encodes CASSYQETQYF.

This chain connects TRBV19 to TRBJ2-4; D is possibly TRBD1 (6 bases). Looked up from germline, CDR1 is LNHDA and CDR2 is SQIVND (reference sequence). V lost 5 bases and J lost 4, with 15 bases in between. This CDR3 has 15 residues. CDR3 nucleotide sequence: TGTGCCAGTAGTCCCCCGGGACACTCGAAAAACATTCAGTACTTC. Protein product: CASSPPGHSKNIQYF.

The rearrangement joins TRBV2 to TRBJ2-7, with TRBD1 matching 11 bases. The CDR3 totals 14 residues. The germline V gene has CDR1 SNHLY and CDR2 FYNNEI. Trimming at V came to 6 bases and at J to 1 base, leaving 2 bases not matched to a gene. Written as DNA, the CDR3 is TGTGCCAGCAGAGGGACAGGGGGGTCCTACGAGCAGTACTTC. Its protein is CASRGTGGSYEQYF.

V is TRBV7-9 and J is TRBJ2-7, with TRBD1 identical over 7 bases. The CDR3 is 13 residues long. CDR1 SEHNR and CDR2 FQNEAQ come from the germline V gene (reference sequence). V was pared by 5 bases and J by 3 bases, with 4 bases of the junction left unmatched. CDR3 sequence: CASSPQGDYEQYF. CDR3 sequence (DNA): TGTGCCAGCAGCCCCCAGGGGGACTACGAGCAGTACTTC.

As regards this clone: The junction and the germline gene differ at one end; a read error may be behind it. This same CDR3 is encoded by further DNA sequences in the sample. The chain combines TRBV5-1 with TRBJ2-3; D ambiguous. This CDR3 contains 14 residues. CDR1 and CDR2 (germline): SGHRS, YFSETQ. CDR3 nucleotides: TGCGCTAGCAGCTTGGTCTCAAGCACAGATACGCAGTATTTT. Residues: CASSLVSSTDTQYF.

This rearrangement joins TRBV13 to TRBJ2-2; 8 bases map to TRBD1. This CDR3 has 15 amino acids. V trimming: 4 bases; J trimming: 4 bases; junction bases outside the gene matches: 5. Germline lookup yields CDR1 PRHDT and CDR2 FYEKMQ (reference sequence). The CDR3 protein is CASSSDRGGTGELFF. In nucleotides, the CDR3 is TGTGCCAGCAGCTCTGACAGGGGAGGCACCGGGGAGCTGTTTTTT.

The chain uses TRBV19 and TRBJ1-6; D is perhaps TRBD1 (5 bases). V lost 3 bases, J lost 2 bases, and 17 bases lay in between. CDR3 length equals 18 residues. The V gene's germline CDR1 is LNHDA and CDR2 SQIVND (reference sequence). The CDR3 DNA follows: TGTGCCAGTAGTATTGGCCTGGCAGGGCGCACCTATAATTCACCCCTCCACTTT. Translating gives CASSIGLAGRTYNSPLHF.

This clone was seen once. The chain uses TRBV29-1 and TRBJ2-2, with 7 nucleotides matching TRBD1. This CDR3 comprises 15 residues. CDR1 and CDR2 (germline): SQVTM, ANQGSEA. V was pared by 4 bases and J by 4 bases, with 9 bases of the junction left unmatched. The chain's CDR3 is CSVGMSAGGTGELFF. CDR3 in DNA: TGCAGCGTTGGGATGTCGGCAGGGGGCACCGGGGAGCTGTTTTTT.

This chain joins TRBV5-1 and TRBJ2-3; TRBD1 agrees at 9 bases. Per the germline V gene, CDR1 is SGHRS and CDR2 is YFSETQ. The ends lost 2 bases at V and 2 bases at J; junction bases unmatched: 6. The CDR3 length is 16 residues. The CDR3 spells CASSFGGQGVTDTQYF. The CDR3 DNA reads TGCGCCAGCAGCTTCGGGGGACAGGGAGTCACAGATACGCAGTATTTT.

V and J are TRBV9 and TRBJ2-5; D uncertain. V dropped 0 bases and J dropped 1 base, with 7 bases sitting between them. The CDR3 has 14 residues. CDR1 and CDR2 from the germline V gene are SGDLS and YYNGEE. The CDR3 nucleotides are TGTGCCAGCAGCGTAGGGGTGTCCCAAGAGACCCAGTACTTC. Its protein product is CASSVGVSQETQYF. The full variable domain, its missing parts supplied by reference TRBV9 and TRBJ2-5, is DSGVTQTPKHLITATGQRVTLRCSPRSGDLSVYWYQQSLDQGLQFLIQYYNGEERAKGNILERFSAQQFPDLHSELNLSSLELGDSALYFCASSVGVSQETQYFGPGTRLLVL.

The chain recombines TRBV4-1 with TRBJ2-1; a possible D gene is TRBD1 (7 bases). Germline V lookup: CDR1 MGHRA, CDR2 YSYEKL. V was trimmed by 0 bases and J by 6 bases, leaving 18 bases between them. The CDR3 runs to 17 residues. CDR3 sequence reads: CASSQDGGGLPFNEQFF. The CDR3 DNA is TGCGCCAGCAGCCAAGATGGAGGGGGCCTACCCTTCAATGAGCAGTTCTTC.

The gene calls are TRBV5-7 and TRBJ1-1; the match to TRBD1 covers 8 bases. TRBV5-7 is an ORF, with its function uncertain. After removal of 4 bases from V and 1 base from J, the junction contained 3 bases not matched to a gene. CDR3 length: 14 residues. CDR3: CASSRGQANTEAFF. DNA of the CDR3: TGTGCCAGCAGCAGGGGACAGGCGAACACTGAAGCTTTCTTT.

The CDR3 loop reads CASSLIDEQFF. In nucleotides, the CDR3 is TGTGCCAGCAGCTTAATAGATGAGCAGTTCTTC. The chain has TRBV7-9 and TRBJ2-1; D remains unclear. V lost 2 bases to trimming and J lost 8 bases, with 4 bases between them. The CDR3 consists of 11 residues. The germline V gene encodes CDR1 SEHNR and CDR2 FQNEAQ (reference sequence).

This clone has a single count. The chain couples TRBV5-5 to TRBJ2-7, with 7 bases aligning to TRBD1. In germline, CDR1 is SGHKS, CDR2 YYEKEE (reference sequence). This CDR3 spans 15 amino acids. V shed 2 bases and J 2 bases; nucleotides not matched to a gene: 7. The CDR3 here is CASSFTGEYPYEQYF. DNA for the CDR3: TGTGCCAGCAGCTTTACAGGGGAGTATCCCTACGAGCAGTACTTC.

The CDR3 region is CASSQDLGRGQPQHF. In nucleotides, the CDR3 is TGCGCCAGCAGCCAAGATCTTGGACGAGGGCAGCCCCAGCATTTT. This chain joins TRBV4-1 and TRBJ1-5; no clear D gene. The CDR3 totals 15 residues. Germline V gene lookup returns CDR1 MGHRA and CDR2 YSYEKL. Trimming cost V 0 bases and J 7 bases, with 13 bases left between them.

The CDR3 protein is CASSPGQGLNTIYF. The DNA of the CDR3 is TGTGCCAGCTCACCGGGACAGGGGTTAAACACCATATATTTT. This rearrangement joins TRBV18 to TRBJ1-3; 10 nucleotides agree with TRBD1. Germline V lookup: CDR1 KGHSH, CDR2 LQKENI. V lost 3 bases to trimming and J lost 6 bases; unmatched junction nucleotides: 2. CDR3 length: 14 amino acids.

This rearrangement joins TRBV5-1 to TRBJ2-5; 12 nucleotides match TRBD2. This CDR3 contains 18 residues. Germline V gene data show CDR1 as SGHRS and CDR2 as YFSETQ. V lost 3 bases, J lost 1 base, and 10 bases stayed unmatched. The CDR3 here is CASSSGTSGPYFQETQYF. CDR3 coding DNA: TGCGCCAGCAGCTCTGGGACTAGCGGGCCCTACTTCCAAGAGACCCAGTACTTC.

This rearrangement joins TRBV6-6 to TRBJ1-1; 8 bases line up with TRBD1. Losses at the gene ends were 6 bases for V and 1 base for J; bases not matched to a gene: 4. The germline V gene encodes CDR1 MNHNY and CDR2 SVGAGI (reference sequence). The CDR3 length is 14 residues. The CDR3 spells CASRWDRTNTEAFF. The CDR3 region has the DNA TGTGCCAGCAGATGGGACAGGACGAACACTGAAGCTTTCTTT.

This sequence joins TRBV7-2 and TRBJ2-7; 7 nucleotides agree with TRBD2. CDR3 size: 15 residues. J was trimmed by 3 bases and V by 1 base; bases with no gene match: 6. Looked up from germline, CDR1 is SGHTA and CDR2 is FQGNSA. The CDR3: CASSLGFWGGYEQYF. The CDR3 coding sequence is TGTGCCAGCAGCTTAGGGTTTTGGGGGGGCTACGAGCAGTACTTC.